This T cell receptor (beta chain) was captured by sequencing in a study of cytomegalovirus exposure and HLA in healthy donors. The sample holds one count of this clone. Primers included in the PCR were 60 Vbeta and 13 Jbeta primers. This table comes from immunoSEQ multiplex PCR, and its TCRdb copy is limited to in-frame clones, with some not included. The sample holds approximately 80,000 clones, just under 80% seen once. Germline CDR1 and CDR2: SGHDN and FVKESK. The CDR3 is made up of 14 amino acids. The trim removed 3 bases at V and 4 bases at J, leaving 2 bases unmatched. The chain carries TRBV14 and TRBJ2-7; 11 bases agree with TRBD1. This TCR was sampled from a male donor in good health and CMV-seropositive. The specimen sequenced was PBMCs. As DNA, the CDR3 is TGTGCCAGCAGCCACGGGACAGGGGGTTACGAGCAGTACTTC. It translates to CASSHGTGGYEQYF.